This is a list of T cell receptor beta chains from one sample in a study of blood T cell repertoires in COVID-19. The repertoire was sequenced with immunoSEQ multiplex PCR; TCRdb's copy has only in-frame clones and lacks some. The table has some 240,000 clones, about 87% seen once; the top ten hold around 3%. Sequencing was done on a sample of PBMCs or T cells enriched from blood (not recorded which). The source of these receptors is a woman aged 40 to 55 who had been exposed to COVID-19. CDR3s include the opening cysteine and the closing phenylalanine or tryptophan. D genes are given only for firm matches. Part of the rows lack a size; the others show once, few, many or a class for expanded clones.

NA NA TRBJ1-3 TRBV4-3 CASSQEGRRGNTIYF TGCGCCAGCAGCCAAGAGGGCAGGCGTGGAAACACCATATATTTT
TRBD2 NA TRBJ2-3 TRBV4-3 CASSRGRGGNTQYF TGCGCCAGCAGCCGCGGGCGGGGGGGGAATACGCAGTATTTT
TRBD1 NA TRBJ2-7 TRBV5-6 CASSLTGGEWEQYF TGTGCCAGCAGCTTAACAGGGGGCGAGTGGGAGCAGTACTTC
TRBD2 many TRBJ2-1 TRBV6-4 CASSDGAGDYNEQFF TGTGCCAGCAGTGACGGAGCGGGGGACTACAATGAGCAGTTCTTC
NA NA TRBJ2-2 TRBV7-2 CASSLAGLRGTGELFF TGTGCCAGCAGCTTAGCTGGGTTAAGAGGGACCGGGGAGCTGTTTTTT
NA NA TRBJ1-5 TRBV19 CASSGRVSNQPQHF TGTGCCTCAAGTGGGCGGGTCAGCAATCAGCCCCAGCATTTT
TRBD2 few TRBJ2-5 TRBV2 CASRGLAVQETQYF TGTGCCAGCAGGGGACTAGCGGTACAAGAGACCCAGTACTTC
TRBD2 NA TRBJ2-7 TRBV7-2 CASSLSRLAGGRRGEQYF TGTGCCAGCAGCTTATCCCGCCTAGCGGGGGGTCGACGGGGGGAGCAGTACTTC
NA once TRBJ2-3 TRBV10-3 CASRDTLTDTQYF TGTGCCTCCCGGGACACCCTCACAGATACGCAGTATTTT
NA NA TRBJ1-5 TRBV12-3/TRBV12-4 CASSRDWSQPQHF TGTGCCAGCTCCCGGGACTGGTCTCAGCCCCAGCATTTT
NA NA TRBJ2-5 TRBV12-2 CASRPRGFSGSRGKETQYF TGTGCAAGTCGCCCTAGAGGTTTTAGCGGGAGCCGGGGGAAAGAGACCCAGTACTTC
NA NA TRBJ1-4 TRBV28 CASSSQVPGNEKLFF TGTGCCAGCAGTTCCCAAGTCCCGGGAAATGAAAAACTGTTTTTT
TRBD1 few TRBJ2-5 TRBV29-1 CSVGVAGGQETQYF TGCAGCGTTGGGGTCGCAGGGGGCCAAGAGACCCAGTACTTC
TRBD2 NA TRBJ2-3 TRBV13 CASSFTSGRADTQYF TGTGCCAGCAGCTTTACTAGCGGGAGGGCAGATACGCAGTATTTT
NA NA TRBJ2-7 TRBV11-2 CASSSDRYHEQYF TGTGCCAGCAGCTCTGACAGATACCACGAGCAGTACTTC
NA NA TRBJ1-2 TRBV4-3 CASSQVASNYGYTF TGCGCCAGCAGCCAAGTGGCCAGTAACTATGGCTACACCTTC
NA NA TRBJ1-1 TRBV30 CAWSVLVEAFF TGTGCCTGGAGTGTACTTGTTGAGGCTTTCTTT
NA once TRBJ1-3 TRBV19 CASTEGASGNTIYF TGTGCCAGCACTGAAGGGGCTTCAGGAAACACCATATATTTT
NA NA TRBJ1-2 TRBV6-2/TRBV6-3 CASSPITGYGYTF TGTGCCAGCAGTCCCATCACAGGGTACGGCTACACCTTC
NA few TRBJ1-2 TRBV4-3 CASSQGGGSLGYTF TGCGCCAGCAGCCAAGGGGGTGGGAGCCTAGGCTACACCTTC
NA NA TRBJ1-2 TRBV6-5 CASSYSTGNYGYTF TGTGCCAGCAGTTACTCTACGGGAAACTATGGCTACACCTTC
TRBD1 NA TRBJ1-2 TRBV12-3/TRBV12-4 CASTRTGGWGYTF TGTGCCAGCACTAGAACAGGGGGCTGGGGCTACACCTTC
NA once TRBJ2-5 TRBV5-4 CASSLGGGFDQETQYF TGTGCCAGCAGCTTGGGCGGGGGCTTTGACCAAGAGACCCAGTACTTC
TRBD2 once TRBJ2-2 TRBV18 CASSPRVGLARSGTGELFF TGTGCCAGCTCACCGCGAGTAGGACTAGCTCGTTCGGGCACCGGGGAGCTGTTTTTT
TRBD2 NA TRBJ2-3 TRBV5-1 CASSLEASGGAAVSTDTQYF TGCGCCAGCAGCTTGGAGGCTAGCGGGGGGGCCGCTGTCAGCACAGATACGCAGTATTTT
TRBD2 NA TRBJ2-3 TRBV5-4 CASSFPMVAGGPTDTQYF TGTGCCAGCAGCTTCCCAATGGTAGCGGGGGGACCCACAGATACGCAGTATTTT
NA once TRBJ2-7 TRBV20-1 CSASAYEQYF TGCAGTGCTAGCGCCTACGAGCAGTACTTC
NA NA TRBJ1-4 TRBV6-6 CASSQGQDATNEKLFF TGTGCCAGCAGCCAAGGACAAGATGCAACTAATGAAAAACTGTTTTTT
TRBD1 NA TRBJ1-1 TRBV7-8 CASSLPSRQGRQLNTEAFF TGTGCCAGCAGCTTACCGTCCCGACAGGGGCGACAATTGAACACTGAAGCTTTCTTT
NA NA TRBJ2-1 TRBV5-4 CASSFGGPDNEQFF TGTGCCAGCAGCTTTGGAGGACCGGACAATGAGCAGTTCTTC
NA few TRBJ1-5 TRBV12-5 CASGLARGQGQPQHF TGTGCTAGTGGTTTGGCCAGGGGTCAGGGACAGCCCCAGCATTTT
NA NA TRBJ1-5 TRBV12-3/TRBV12-4 CASRLGAGGPQHF TGTGCCAGCCGCCTGGGGGCCGGAGGACCCCAGCATTTT
TRBD1 NA TRBJ2-7 TRBV5-4 CASSSQGVGYEQYF TGTGCCAGCAGCTCACAGGGGGTAGGCTACGAGCAGTACTTC
TRBD1 NA TRBJ1-2 TRBV27 CASSFQGQGFNYTF TGTGCCAGCAGTTTCCAGGGACAGGGGTTCAACTACACCTTC
NA NA TRBJ2-3 TRBV6-4 CASSQLPGGTDTQYF TGTGCCAGCAGTCAACTCCCGGGGGGCACAGATACGCAGTATTTT
TRBD1 NA TRBJ2-2 TRBV2 CASAEDRGRYSGELFF TGTGCCAGCGCCGAGGACAGGGGGCGTTACTCCGGGGAGCTGTTTTTT
NA NA TRBJ1-1 TRBV5-1 CASSSGTPGAEAFF TGCGCCAGCAGCTCCGGGACACCCGGGGCTGAAGCTTTCTTT
NA NA TRBJ2-2 TRBV9 CASSVLSGQNTGELFF TGTGCCAGCAGCGTACTATCGGGACAGAACACCGGGGAGCTGTTTTTT
NA NA TRBJ1-3 TRBV10-1 CASRIYRCCSGNTIYF TGCGCCAGCAGGATTTACAGGTGTTGCTCTGGAAACACCATATATTTT
TRBD1 NA TRBJ1-5 TRBV28 CASRLGQAGNQPQHF TGTGCCAGCAGACTGGGACAGGCTGGCAATCAGCCCCAGCATTTT
NA NA TRBJ1-2 TRBV28 CASKKLLYGYTF TGTGCCAGCAAGAAGCTCCTCTATGGCTACACCTTC
TRBD1 NA TRBJ2-5 TRBV30 CAWGTGRRGQYF TGTGCCTGGGGGACAGGACGGCGAGGCCAGTACTTC
NA NA TRBJ1-2 TRBV28 CASRPGGAGYTF TGTGCCAGCCGTCCCGGGGGAGCAGGCTACACCTTC
TRBD1 NA TRBJ1-4 TRBV9 CASSVWDRDEKLFF TGTGCCAGCAGCGTATGGGACAGGGACGAAAAACTGTTTTTT
NA NA TRBJ1-2 TRBV4-3 CASSQDRLEGVGGYTF TGCGCCAGCAGCCAAGATAGGTTAGAGGGGGTCGGTGGCTACACCTTC
NA NA TRBJ2-3 TRBV7-2 CASSLAQLDTQYF TGTGCCAGCAGCTTGGCCCAATTAGATACGCAGTATTTT
NA NA TRBJ2-3 TRBV7-9 CASSLRGGTQYF TGTGCCAGCAGCTTAAGGGGGGGTACGCAGTATTTT
NA once TRBJ1-6 TRBV6-6 CASDGQLNNSPLHF TGTGCCAGTGACGGACAGTTGAATAATTCACCCCTCCACTTT
NA NA TRBJ2-2 TRBV27 CASSLYQGYTGELFF TGTGCCAGCAGTTTGTACCAGGGTTACACCGGGGAGCTGTTTTTT
TRBD2 NA TRBJ2-1 TRBV4-2 CASSQSPSGPSYNEQFF TGTGCCAGCAGCCAATCACCTAGCGGCCCCTCCTACAATGAGCAGTTCTTC
NA NA TRBJ1-3 TRBV4-2 CASSQDREGFLSGNTIYF TGTGCCAGCAGCCAAGATCGGGAGGGATTTCTCTCTGGAAACACCATATATTTT
NA NA TRBJ2-3 TRBV24-1 CATSRGSTDTQYF TGTGCCACCAGTCGAGGTAGCACAGATACGCAGTATTTT
TRBD1 NA TRBJ1-1 TRBV19 CASSGQGALDTEAFF TGTGCCAGCTCCGGACAGGGGGCGTTGGACACTGAAGCTTTCTTT